What follows is one T cell receptor (beta chain) and its context. This entry is derived from a study of regulatory T cells in long-lasting Graves disease. As to time point: persistent/refractory GD, antithyroid drugs over 5 years with positive TRAb. With RNA extracted from PBMCs as input, the TCR library was made. In germline, CDR1 is LNHDA, CDR2 SQIVND (reference sequence). V was trimmed by 4 bases and J by 4 bases, leaving 7 bases between them. The CDR3 sequence is 13 residues long. Researchers made TCR beta libraries by using iRepertoire HTBI primers and running Arm-PCR on CDR3 regions. Each CDR3 protein is one row after TCRdb ran MiXCR on the multiplex PCR reads. The sample has 350,000 to 500,000 distinct CDR3 sequences; about 21% are singletons.

This sequence was found in a female donor with Graves disease. Sample: peripheral blood mononuclear cells (PBMCs), taken when the disease was refractory, from a patient treated with antithyroid drugs. The chain couples TRBV19 to TRBJ2-2, with a possible D match to TRBD1 (5 bases). CDR3 region: CASSKTATGELFF. The CDR3 DNA reads as TGTGCCAGTAGTAAGACAGCCACCGGGGAGCTGTTTTTT.